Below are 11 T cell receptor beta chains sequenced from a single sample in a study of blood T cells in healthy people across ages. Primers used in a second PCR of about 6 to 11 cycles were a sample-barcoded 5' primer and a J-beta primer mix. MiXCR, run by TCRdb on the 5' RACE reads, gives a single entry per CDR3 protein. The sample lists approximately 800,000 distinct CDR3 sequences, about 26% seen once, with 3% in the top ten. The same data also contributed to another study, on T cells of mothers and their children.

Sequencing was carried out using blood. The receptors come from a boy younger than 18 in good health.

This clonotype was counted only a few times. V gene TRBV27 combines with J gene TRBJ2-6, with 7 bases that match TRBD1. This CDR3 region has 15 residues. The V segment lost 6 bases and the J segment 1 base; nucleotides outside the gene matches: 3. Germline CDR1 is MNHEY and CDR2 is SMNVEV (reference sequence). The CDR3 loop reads CASSKDRSGANVLTF. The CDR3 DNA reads TGTGCCAGCAGCAAGGACAGGTCTGGGGCCAACGTCCTGACTTTC.

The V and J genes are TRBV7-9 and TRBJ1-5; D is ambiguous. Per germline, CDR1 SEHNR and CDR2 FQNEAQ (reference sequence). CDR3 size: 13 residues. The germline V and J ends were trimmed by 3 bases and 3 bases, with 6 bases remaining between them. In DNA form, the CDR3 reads TGTGCCAGCAGCTTCGAGGTCAATCAGCCCCAGCATTTT. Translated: CASSFEVNQPQHF. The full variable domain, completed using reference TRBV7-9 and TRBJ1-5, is DTGVSQNPRHKITKRGQNVTFRCDPISEHNRLYWYRQTLGQGPEFLTYFQNEAQLEKSRLLSDRFSAERPKGSFSTLEIQRTEQGDSAMYLCASSFEVNQPQHFGDGTRLSIL.

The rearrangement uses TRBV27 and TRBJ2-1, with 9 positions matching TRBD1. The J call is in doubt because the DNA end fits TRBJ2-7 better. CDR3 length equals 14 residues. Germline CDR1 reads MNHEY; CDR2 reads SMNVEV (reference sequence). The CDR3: CASSFLDRGYEQYF. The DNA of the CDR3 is TGTGCCAGCAGTTTTTTGGACAGGGGTTACGAGCAGTACTTC.

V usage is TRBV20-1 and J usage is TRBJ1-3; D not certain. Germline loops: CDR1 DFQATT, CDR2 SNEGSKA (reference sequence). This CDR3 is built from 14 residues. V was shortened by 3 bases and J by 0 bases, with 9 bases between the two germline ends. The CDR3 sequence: CSASYEDSGNTIYF. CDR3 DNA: TGCAGTGCTAGTTACGAGGACTCTGGAAACACCATATATTTT.

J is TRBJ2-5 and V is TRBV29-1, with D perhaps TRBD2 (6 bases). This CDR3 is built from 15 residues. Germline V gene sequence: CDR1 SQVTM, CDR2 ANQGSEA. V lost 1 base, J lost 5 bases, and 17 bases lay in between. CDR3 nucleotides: TGCAGCGTTGAAGGGGCGCGGGGCAGACGGGAGACCCAGTACTTC. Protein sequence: CSVEGARGRRETQYF.

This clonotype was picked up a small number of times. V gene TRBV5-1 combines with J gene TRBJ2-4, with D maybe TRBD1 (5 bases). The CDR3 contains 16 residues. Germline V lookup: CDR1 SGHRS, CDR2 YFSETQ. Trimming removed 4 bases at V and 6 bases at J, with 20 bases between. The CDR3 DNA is TGCGCCAGCAGCACTGGGGCCGGTGCTGCGCTAAACATTCAGTACTTC. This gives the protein CASSTGAGAALNIQYF.

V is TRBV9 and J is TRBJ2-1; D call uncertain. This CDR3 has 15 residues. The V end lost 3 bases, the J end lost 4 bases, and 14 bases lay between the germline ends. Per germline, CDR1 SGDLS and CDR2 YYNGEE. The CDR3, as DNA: TGTGCCAGCAGCGGTGGTGGCACAGAATACAATGAGCAGTTCTTC. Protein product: CASSGGGTEYNEQFF. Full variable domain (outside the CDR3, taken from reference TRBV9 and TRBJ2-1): DSGVTQTPKHLITATGQRVTLRCSPRSGDLSVYWYQQSLDQGLQFLIQYYNGEERAKGNILERFSAQQFPDLHSELNLSSLELGDSALYFCASSGGGTEYNEQFFGPGTRLTVL.

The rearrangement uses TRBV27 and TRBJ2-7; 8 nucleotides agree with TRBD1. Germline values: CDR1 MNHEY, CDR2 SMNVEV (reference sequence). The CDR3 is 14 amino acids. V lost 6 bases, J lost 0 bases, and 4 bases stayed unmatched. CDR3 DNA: TGTGCCAGCAGAAGGACAGGGAACTCCTACGAGCAGTACTTC. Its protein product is CASRRTGNSYEQYF.

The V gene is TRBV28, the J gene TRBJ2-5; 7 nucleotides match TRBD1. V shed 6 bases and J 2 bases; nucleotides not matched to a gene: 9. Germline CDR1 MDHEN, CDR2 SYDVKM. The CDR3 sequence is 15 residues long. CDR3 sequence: CASSATGQNQETQYF. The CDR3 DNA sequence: TGTGCCAGCAGCGCGACGGGACAGAATCAAGAGACCCAGTACTTC.

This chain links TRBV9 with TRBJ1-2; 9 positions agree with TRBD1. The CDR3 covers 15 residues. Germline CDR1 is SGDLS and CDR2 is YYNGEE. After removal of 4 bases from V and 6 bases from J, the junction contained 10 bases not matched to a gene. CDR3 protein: CASSSSGTGMDGYTF. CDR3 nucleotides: TGTGCCAGCAGCTCATCCGGGACAGGGATGGATGGCTACACCTTC.

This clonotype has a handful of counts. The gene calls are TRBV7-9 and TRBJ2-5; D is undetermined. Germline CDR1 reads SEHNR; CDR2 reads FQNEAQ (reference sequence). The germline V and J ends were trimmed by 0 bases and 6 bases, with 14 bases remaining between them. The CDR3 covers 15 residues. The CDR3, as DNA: TGTGCCAGCAGCTTAGCGACGATGGGCCTGCAGACCCAGTACTTC. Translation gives CASSLATMGLQTQYF.